The next 12 T cell receptor beta chains were all read from a single sample in a study of metastatic and nonmetastatic thyroid tumors. TCRdb re-analyzed the PCR reads using MiXCR. The sample holds some 38,000 clones, approximately 20% seen once. Until they underwent thyroid surgery, no patient had received any treatment. The specimen sequenced was blood. The receptors derive from a female donor with papillary thyroid cancer or a benign thyroid nodule (not recorded which). Some clones in this sample may be carry-over from other donors' samples.

This clone was seen many times. The V and J genes are TRBV20-1 and TRBJ2-1; 12 bases line up with TRBD2. The germline gives CDR1 DFQATT, CDR2 SNEGSKA (reference sequence). CDR3 length equals 16 residues. J lost 1 base, V lost 3 bases, and 4 bases had no gene match. CDR3 sequence: CSASTSGRRSYNEQFF. CDR3 nucleotides: TGCAGTGCTAGTACTAGCGGGAGGAGGTCCTACAATGAGCAGTTCTTC.

This clone was recorded many times. The CDR3 region is CSASRSGQETQYF. The CDR3 region has the DNA TGCAGTGCTAGCCGGTCAGGGCAAGAGACCCAGTACTTC. The V gene is TRBV20-1, the J gene TRBJ2-5; D is possibly TRBD1 (5 bases). The CDR3 is 13 residues long. Trimming took off 3 bases at V and 2 bases at J, with 10 bases between the two ends. Germline loops: CDR1 DFQATT, CDR2 SNEGSKA (reference sequence).

This clone was counted at least ten times. This chain connects TRBV7-8 to TRBJ1-2; D uncertain. CDR3 length: 13 amino acids. Per the germline V gene, CDR1 is SGHVS and CDR2 is FQNEAQ. Trimming removed 5 bases at V and 5 bases at J, with 12 bases between. DNA for the CDR3: TGTGCCAGCAGCACTCCAGGCCTGTATGGCTACACCTTC. Translation: CASSTPGLYGYTF.

This clone appeared many times. The chain is built from TRBV6-2 or TRBV6-3 and TRBJ1-2; D call uncertain. Germline-derived CDR1 and CDR2 are MNHEY and SVGEGT. Trimming removed 7 bases from V and 6 bases from J, with 15 bases in between. The CDR3 has 13 residues. The CDR3 loop reads CASTLMGSHGYTF. CDR3 DNA: TGTGCCAGCACCCTAATGGGGTCGCATGGCTACACCTTC.

The chain has TRBV28 and TRBJ2-1; D remains ambiguous. There are 14 residues in the CDR3. With 4 bases removed from V and 8 bases from J, the gap between germline ends came to 15 bases. From germline, CDR1 is MDHEN and CDR2 SYDVKM. CDR3 sequence (DNA): TGTGCCAGCAGTTACGCCCAGGTGAGTTATGAGCAGTTCTTC. Translating it yields CASSYAQVSYEQFF.

This clone has just a few counts. A much bigger clone sits one base away, suggesting this may be a read error. The identical CDR3 is also encoded by other nucleotide sequences in the sample. The chain recombines TRBV20-1 with TRBJ2-1; D remains unclear. V lost 4 bases, J lost 10 bases, and 14 bases lay in between. This CDR3 is built from 12 residues. Germline-derived CDR1 and CDR2 are DFQATT and SNEGSKA (reference sequence). The CDR3 DNA follows: TGCAGTGCTACGAGATGGGTCAACGAGCAGTTCTTC. This encodes CSATRWVNEQFF.

For this clone: Since a much larger clone is just one base distant, this may be a read error. Other DNA sequences of this sample code for an identical CDR3. The chain has TRBV7-7 and TRBJ2-1, with 8 bases lining up with TRBD2. The germline V gene has CDR1 SSHAT and CDR2 FNYEAQ (reference sequence). This CDR3 has 15 amino acids. The CDR3 spells CASSLALAGLNEQFF. For the CDR3, the DNA is TGCGCTAGCAGCTTAGCTTTAGCGGGGCTCAATGAGCAGTTCTTC.

This clone has more than one count but fewer than ten. A junction boundary mismatches the germline segment, possibly from a read error. The chain couples TRBV28 to TRBJ2-7, with TRBD2 identical over 8 bases. Germline CDR1 is MDHEN and CDR2 is SYDVKM. The CDR3 spans 14 residues. CDR3 sequence (DNA): TGTGCCAGCACTTCCTTAGCGGGATTTAACGAGCAGTACTTT. Its protein is CASTSLAGFNEQYF.

This clone was recorded a few times. The chain links TRBV7-2 to TRBJ1-2; the D gene is possibly TRBD1 (5 bases). The CDR3 spans 14 residues. V gave up 3 bases and J gave up 8 bases, with 16 bases separating them. Germline loops: CDR1 SGHTA, CDR2 FQGNSA. The CDR3 region is CASSLGLRVEGYTF. For the CDR3, the DNA is TGTGCCAGCAGCTTGGGACTGCGAGTGGAAGGCTACACCTTC. The entire variable domain, with the rest obtained from reference TRBV7-2 and TRBJ1-2, is as follows: GAGVSQSPSNKVTEKGKDVELRCDPISGHTALYWYRQSLGQGLEFLIYFQGNSAPDKSGLPSDRFSAERTGGSVSTLTIQRTQQEDSAVYLCASSLGLRVEGYTFGSGTRLTVV.

This clone was picked up many times. V is TRBV20-1 and J is TRBJ1-2; 8 bases line up with TRBD1. Germline V gene data show CDR1 as DFQATT and CDR2 as SNEGSKA (reference sequence). The trim removed 3 bases at V and 8 bases at J, leaving 11 bases unmatched. CDR3 length: 14 residues. CDR3 nucleotide sequence: TGCAGTGCTAGCTTCAGTACAGGGGGGGACGGCTACACCTTC. Amino acid sequence: CSASFSTGGDGYTF.

This clone has a count of ten or more. The V gene is TRBV6-5, the J gene TRBJ2-3, with D unclear. Trimming took off 2 bases at V and 2 bases at J, with 8 bases between the two ends. This CDR3 is 14 amino acids long. Per germline, CDR1 MNHEY and CDR2 SVGAGI. In DNA form, the CDR3 reads TGTGCCAGCAGTTACATGGGATACACAGATACGCAGTATTTT. It yields the protein CASSYMGYTDTQYF.

Ten or more counts support this clone. This rearrangement joins TRBV2 to TRBJ2-7, with D perhaps TRBD1 or TRBD2 (5 bases each). There are 13 residues in the CDR3. Deletions cut 4 bases from V and 3 bases from J, with 10 bases between. The germline CDR1 and CDR2 sequences are SNHLY and FYNNEI. CDR3 region: CASSGGTDYEQYF. The DNA of the CDR3 is TGTGCCAGCAGTGGAGGGACCGACTACGAGCAGTACTTC.